Following are 5 T cell receptor beta chains from one sample sequenced in a study of tumor and adjacent non-tumor tissue in lung cancer (dated by TCRdb to 2016 to 2019). Receptor libraries were prepared by multiplex PCR. The run used an Illumina HiSeq 2500. TCRbeta libraries were constructed through three rounds of nested PCR with primers (Table S4) according to protocols adapted from ARM-PCR. Starting from the raw public reads, TCRdb applied fastp trimming at Q25, assembled clones with MiXCR and retained in-frame beta chains. For every CDR3 protein sequence, its rows merge into one entry that carries the most common genes and DNA. The sample table shows over 110,000 distinct CDR3 sequences, and approximately 70% are seen once. Clones ranked in the top ten supply 18% of the sample. RNA was isolated from bulk unsorted tissue, and RNA quality was assessed with a NanoDrop ND-1000 and an Agilent 2100.

Sequencing was performed on lung tumor tissue. All receptors come from a man aged 55 to 70 with small cell lung cancer.

As to this clonotype: Compared with germline, one end of the junction differs, possibly owing to a read error. The V call is TRBV29-1, the J call TRBJ2-2, with a weak D call TRBD1 (6 bases). Germline lookup yields CDR1 SQVTM and CDR2 ANQGSEA. This CDR3 contains 13 residues. Here the CDR3 reads CSVYTGSTRELFF. In nucleotides, the CDR3 is TGCAGCGTTTATACAGGGTCCACCAGGGAGCTGTTTTTT.

Concerning this clonotype: The junction and the germline gene differ at one end; a read error may be behind it. This chain joins TRBV24-1 and TRBJ2-2; 7 positions agree with TRBD2. Looked up from germline, CDR1 is KGHDR and CDR2 is SFDVKD. This CDR3 spans 15 amino acids. As DNA, the CDR3 is TGTGCCACCAGTGGCACTAGCGCAGACACCGGGGAGCTGCTTTTT. This gives the protein CATSGTSADTGELLF.

Note on this clonotype: The junction shows a germline mismatch at one end, possibly a read error. The chain joins TRBV6-5 to TRBJ2-1; the match to TRBD2 covers 8 bases. This CDR3 is built from 17 residues. In germline, CDR1 is MNHEY, CDR2 SVGAGI. Written as DNA, the CDR3 is TGTGCCAGCAGTTACCGTCGGGGGCTAGCGGGCTACAATGAGAAGTTCTTC. This encodes CASSYRRGLAGYNEKFF.

The V call is TRBV12-5, the J call TRBJ2-1, with D possibly being TRBD1 (5 bases). Trimming removed 0 bases at V and 6 bases at J, with 15 bases between. This CDR3 has 16 residues. Germline CDR1 reads LGHNT; CDR2 reads FRNRAP. Here the CDR3 DNA reads TGTGCTAGTGGTTTGGTACAAGGCAGGGCCATCAATGAGCAGTTCTTC. Its translation is CASGLVQGRAINEQFF.

This clonotype was counted only a few times. This chain links TRBV10-3 with TRBJ2-6; TRBD1 matches 9 bases. From germline, CDR1 is ENHRY and CDR2 SYGVKD. V shed 2 bases, J shed 0 bases, and the junction held 5 bases outside the gene matches. The CDR3 is 18 residues long. DNA for the CDR3: TGTGCCATCAGTGAGACCGGGACAGGGCTCTCTGGGGCCAACGTCCTGACTTTC. It translates to CAISETGTGLSGANVLTF.